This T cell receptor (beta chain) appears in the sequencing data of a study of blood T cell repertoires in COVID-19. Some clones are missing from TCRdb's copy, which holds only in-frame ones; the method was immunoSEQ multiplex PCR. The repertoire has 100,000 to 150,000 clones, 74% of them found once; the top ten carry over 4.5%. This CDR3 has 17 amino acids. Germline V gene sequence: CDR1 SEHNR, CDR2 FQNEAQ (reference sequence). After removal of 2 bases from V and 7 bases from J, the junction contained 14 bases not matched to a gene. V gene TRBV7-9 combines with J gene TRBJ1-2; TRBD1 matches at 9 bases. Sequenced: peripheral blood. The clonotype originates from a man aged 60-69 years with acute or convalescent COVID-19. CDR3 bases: TGTGCCAGCAGCTTATCCCCCCCCGGGACAGGGAGGGGTGGCTACACCTTC. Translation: CASSLSPPGTGRGGYTF. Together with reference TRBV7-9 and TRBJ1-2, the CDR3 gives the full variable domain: DTGVSQNPRHKITKRGQNVTFRCDPISEHNRLYWYRQTLGQGPEFLTYFQNEAQLEKSRLLSDRFSAERPKGSFSTLEIQRTEQGDSAMYLCASSLSPPGTGRGGYTFGSGTRLTVV.